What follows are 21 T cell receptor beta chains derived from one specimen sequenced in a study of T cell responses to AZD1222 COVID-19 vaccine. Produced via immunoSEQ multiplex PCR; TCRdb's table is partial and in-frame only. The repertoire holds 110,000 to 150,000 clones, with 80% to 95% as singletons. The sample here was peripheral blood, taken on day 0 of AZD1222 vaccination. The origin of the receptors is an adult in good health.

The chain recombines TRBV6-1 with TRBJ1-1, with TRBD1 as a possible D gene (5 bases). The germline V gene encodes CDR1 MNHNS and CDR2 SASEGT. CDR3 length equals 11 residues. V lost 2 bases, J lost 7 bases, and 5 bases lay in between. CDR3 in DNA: TGTGCCAGCAGTGAACAGGGTGAAGCTTTCTTT. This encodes CASSEQGEAFF.

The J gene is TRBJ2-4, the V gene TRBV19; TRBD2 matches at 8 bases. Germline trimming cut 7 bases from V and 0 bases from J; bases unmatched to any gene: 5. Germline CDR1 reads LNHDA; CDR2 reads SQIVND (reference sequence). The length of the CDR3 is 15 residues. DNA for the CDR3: TGTGCCAGTACGGCGGGGGGCCGAGCCAAAAACATTCAGTACTTC. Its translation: CASTAGGRAKNIQYF.

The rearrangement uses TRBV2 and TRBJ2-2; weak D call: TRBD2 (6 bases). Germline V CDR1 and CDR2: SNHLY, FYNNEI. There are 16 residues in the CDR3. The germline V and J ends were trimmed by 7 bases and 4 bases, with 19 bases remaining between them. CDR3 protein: CASKDNRGRITGELFF. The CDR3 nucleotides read TGTGCCAGCAAGGACAACAGAGGGAGGATCACCGGGGAGCTGTTTTTT.

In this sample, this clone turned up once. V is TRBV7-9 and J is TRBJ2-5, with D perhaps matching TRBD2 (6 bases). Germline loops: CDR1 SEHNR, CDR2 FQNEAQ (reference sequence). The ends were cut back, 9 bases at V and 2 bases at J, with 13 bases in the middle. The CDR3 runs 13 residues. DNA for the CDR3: TGTGCCAGTTCTAAGGGGAGGCAAGAGACCCAGTACTTC. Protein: CASSKGRQETQYF.

The CDR3 DNA reads TGTGCCAGCAGCGAGACAGGGAGCCAAATCTATGGCTACACCTTC. It encodes CASSETGSQIYGYTF. V is TRBV6-5 and J is TRBJ1-2; 7 nucleotides match TRBD1. V shed 6 bases and J 4 bases; nucleotides not matched to a gene: 11. Per the germline V gene, CDR1 is MNHEY and CDR2 is SVGAGI. The CDR3 consists of 15 residues.

The CDR3 protein is CSASTFPGGITDTQYF. In nucleotides, the CDR3 is TGCAGTGCTAGTACCTTCCCGGGGGGGATCACAGATACGCAGTATTTT. The chain links TRBV20-1 to TRBJ2-3; 8 nucleotides align to TRBD2. This CDR3 comprises 16 residues. The V segment lost 3 bases and the J segment 2 bases; nucleotides outside the gene matches: 10. Germline loops: CDR1 DFQATT, CDR2 SNEGSKA (reference sequence).

Here the CDR3 reads CASSYSPGFTGDEQFF. The CDR3 coding sequence is TGTGCCAGCAGTTACTCACCTGGGTTTACGGGAGATGAGCAGTTCTTC. The J gene is TRBJ2-1, the V gene TRBV6-5; weak D call: TRBD2 (6 bases). The V end was cut by 0 bases, the J end by 8 bases, with 17 bases between. This CDR3 spans 16 amino acids. The germline gives CDR1 MNHEY, CDR2 SVGAGI.

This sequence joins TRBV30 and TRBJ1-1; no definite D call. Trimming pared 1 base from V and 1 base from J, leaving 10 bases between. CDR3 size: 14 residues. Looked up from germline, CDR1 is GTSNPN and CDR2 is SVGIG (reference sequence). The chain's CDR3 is CAWSGYGWNTEAFF. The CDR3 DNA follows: TGTGCCTGGAGTGGGTACGGCTGGAACACTGAAGCTTTCTTT.

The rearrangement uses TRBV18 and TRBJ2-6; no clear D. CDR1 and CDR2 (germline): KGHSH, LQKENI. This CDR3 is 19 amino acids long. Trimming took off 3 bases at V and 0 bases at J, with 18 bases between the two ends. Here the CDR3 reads CASSPWSGRNPSGANVLTF. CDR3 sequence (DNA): TGTGCCAGCTCACCCTGGTCCGGGCGGAACCCCTCTGGGGCCAACGTCCTGACTTTC.

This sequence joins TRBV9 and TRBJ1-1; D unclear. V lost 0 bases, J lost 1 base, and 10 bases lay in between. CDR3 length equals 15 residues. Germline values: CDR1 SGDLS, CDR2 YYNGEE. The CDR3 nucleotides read TGTGCCAGCAGCGTAGGGGGAGAACCGAACACTGAAGCTTTCTTT. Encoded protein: CASSVGGEPNTEAFF. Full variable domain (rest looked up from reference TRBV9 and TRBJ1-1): DSGVTQTPKHLITATGQRVTLRCSPRSGDLSVYWYQQSLDQGLQFLIQYYNGEERAKGNILERFSAQQFPDLHSELNLSSLELGDSALYFCASSVGGEPNTEAFFGQGTRLTVV.

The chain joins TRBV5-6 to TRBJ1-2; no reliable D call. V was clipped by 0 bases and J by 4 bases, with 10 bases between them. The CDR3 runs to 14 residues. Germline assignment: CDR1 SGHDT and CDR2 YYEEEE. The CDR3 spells CASSLGPETYGYTF. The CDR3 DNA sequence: TGTGCCAGCAGCTTGGGGCCCGAGACCTATGGCTACACCTTC. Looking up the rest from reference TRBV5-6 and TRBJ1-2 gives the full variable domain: DAGVTQSPTHLIKTRGQQVTLRCSPKSGHDTVSWYQQALGQGPQFIFQYYEEEERQRGNFPDRFSGHQFPNYSSELNVNALLLGDSALYLCASSLGPETYGYTFGSGTRLTVV.

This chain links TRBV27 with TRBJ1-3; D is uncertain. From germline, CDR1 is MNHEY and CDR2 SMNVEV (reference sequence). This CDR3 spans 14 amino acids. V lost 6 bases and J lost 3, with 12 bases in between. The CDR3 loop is CASRSGKYGNTIYF. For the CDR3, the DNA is TGTGCCAGCAGATCCGGGAAGTATGGAAACACCATATATTTT.

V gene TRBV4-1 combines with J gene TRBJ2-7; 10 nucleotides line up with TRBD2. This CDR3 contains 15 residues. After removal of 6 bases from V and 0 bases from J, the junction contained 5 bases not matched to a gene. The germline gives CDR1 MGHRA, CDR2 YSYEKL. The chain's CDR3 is CASRIGLAASYEQYF. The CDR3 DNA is TGCGCCAGCAGAATCGGACTAGCGGCCTCCTACGAGCAGTACTTC.

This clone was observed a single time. CDR3 DNA sequence: TGCGCCAGCAGCTTGTATGGGCAGGCCGGGGAGCTGTTTTTT. Its translation is CASSLYGQAGELFF. V and J are TRBV5-1 and TRBJ2-2; the D is unclear. Germline loops: CDR1 SGHRS, CDR2 YFSETQ. V was trimmed by 1 base and J by 6 bases, leaving 10 bases between them. This CDR3 is built from 14 residues.

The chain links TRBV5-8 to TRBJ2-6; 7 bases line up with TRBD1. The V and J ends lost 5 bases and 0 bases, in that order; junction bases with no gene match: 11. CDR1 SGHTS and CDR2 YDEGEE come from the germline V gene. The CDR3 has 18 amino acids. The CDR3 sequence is CASRRPGQKSSGANVLTF. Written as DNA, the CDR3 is TGTGCCAGCAGACGACCGGGACAGAAGAGCTCTGGGGCCAACGTCCTGACTTTC.

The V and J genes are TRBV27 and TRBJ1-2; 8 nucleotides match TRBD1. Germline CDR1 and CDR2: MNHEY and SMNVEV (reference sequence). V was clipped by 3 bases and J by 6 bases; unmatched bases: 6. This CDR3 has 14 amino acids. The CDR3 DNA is TGTGCCAGCAGTTTCACCGGACAGGGAGATGGCTACACCTTC. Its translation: CASSFTGQGDGYTF.

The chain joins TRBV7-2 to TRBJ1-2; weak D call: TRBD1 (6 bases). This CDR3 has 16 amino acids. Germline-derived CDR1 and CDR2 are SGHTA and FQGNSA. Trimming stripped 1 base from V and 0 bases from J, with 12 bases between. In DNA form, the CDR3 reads TGTGCCAGCAGCTTAGTGGTTGGACAGCCTAACTATGGCTACACCTTC. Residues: CASSLVVGQPNYGYTF.

The CDR3 is CASSLGQGGGYTF. The CDR3 DNA reads as TGTGCCAGCAGCCTCGGACAGGGCGGAGGCTACACCTTC. This sequence joins TRBV6-5 and TRBJ1-2, with 8 bases identical to TRBD1. V shed 6 bases, J shed 8 bases, and the junction held 8 bases outside the gene matches. CDR3 length: 13 residues. Germline loops: CDR1 MNHEY, CDR2 SVGAGI.

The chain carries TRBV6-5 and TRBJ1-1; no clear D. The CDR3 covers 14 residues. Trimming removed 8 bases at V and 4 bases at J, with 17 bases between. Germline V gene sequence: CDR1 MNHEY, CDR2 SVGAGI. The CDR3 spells CASRVVSESTEAFF. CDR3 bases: TGTGCCAGCCGGGTTGTTAGTGAGAGCACTGAAGCTTTCTTT.

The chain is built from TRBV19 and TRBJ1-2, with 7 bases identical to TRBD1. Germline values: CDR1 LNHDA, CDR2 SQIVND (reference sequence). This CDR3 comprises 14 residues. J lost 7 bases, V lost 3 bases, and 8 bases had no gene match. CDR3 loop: CASSIDRAGRGYTF. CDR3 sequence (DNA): TGTGCCAGTAGTATCGACAGGGCGGGTCGTGGCTACACCTTC.

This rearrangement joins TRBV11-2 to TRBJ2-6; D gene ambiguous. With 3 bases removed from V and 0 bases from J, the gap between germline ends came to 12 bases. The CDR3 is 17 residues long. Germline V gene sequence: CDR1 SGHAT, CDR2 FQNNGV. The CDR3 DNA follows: TGTGCCAGCAGCTTCGGTTTGGTTTCCTCTGGGGCCAACGTCCTGACTTTC. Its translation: CASSFGLVSSGANVLTF.